A selection of T cell receptor beta chains follows, all from one sample in a study of patients and donors after allogeneic stem cell transplantation. In TCRdb, the RT-PCR reads were re-called with MiXCR into one record per CDR3 protein. The sample includes about 960,000 distinct CDR3 sequences, 15% to 20% of them seen just once. Source material: blood, either unsorted or a sorted T cell fraction (not recorded which). These receptors came from a human donor who was either an allogeneic HSCT recipient or a stem cell or donor lymphocyte infusion donor (not recorded which). It is not recorded whose cells these are; they may come from a transplant donor. Both conserved end residues are part of each CDR3. A D gene is named only where the DNA matches it firmly. Some rows mark clone size as missing; the rest say once, few, many or name a class of expanded clone.

TRBJ2-2 | few | TRBV10-3 | TRBD1 | TGTGCCACAACGGGACAGGGGGGAAGAGTCGGGGAGCTGTTTTTT | CATTGQGGRVGELFF
TRBJ2-7 | - | TRBV20-1 | - | TGCAGTGCTAGAGGGGGTAGAGGCAAGGGCGAGCAGTACTTC | CSARGGRGKGEQYF
TRBJ2-1 | - | TRBV10-3 | TRBD2 | TGTGCCATCCCCCGGGCGGGAGGCTCCTACAATGAGCAGTTATTC | CAIPRAGGSYNEQLF
TRBJ2-1 | few | TRBV5-1 | TRBD1 | TGCGCCAGCAGTCAGGGGGCGGGCGGCCTGACCTACAATGAGCAGTTCTTC | CASSQGAGGLTYNEQFF
TRBJ2-5 | - | TRBV15 | - | TGTGCCACCAGCAGAGCCCTAAAGGGGTCTAGCGATAGTGCCCAAGAGACCCAGTACTTC | CATSRALKGSSDSAQETQYF
TRBJ2-2 | - | TRBV6-2/TRBV6-3 | - | TGTGCCAGCAGTTATTACGGGGACACCGGGGAGCTGTTTTTT | CASSYYGDTGELFF
TRBJ2-7 | few | TRBV19 | TRBD1 | TGTGCCAGTAGTACCCTCCGACAGGGATTGGGGTACGAGCAGTACTTC | CASSTLRQGLGYEQYF
TRBJ1-2 | - | TRBV11-2 | TRBD1 | TGTGCCAGCAGCCCTCGTTTGAATGGACAGGGGCGGGATGGCTACACCTTC | CASSPRLNGQGRDGYTF
TRBJ1-6 | - | TRBV20-1 | - | TGCAGTGCTAGTACGGGGACCTATAATTCACCCCTCCACTTT | CSASTGTYNSPLHF
TRBJ1-2 | - | TRBV4-2 | - | TGTGCCAGCAGCCAAGATGATAGGGGAGACTATGGCTACACCTTC | CASSQDDRGDYGYTF
TRBJ2-7 | few | TRBV7-9 | TRBD2 | TGTGCCAGCAGCTTTATAGCGGGAGGCGACGAGCAGTACTTC | CASSFIAGGDEQYF
TRBJ2-5 | - | TRBV12-3/TRBV12-4 | - | TGTGCCAGATCTCGAAAGTGGGGTAACTACCAAGAGACCCAGTACTTC | CARSRKWGNYQETQYF
TRBJ2-2 | few | TRBV20-1 | - | TGCAGTGCTAGAGCTCGGGCTGGATCGTTTTCCGGGGAGCTGTTTTTT | CSARARAGSFSGELFF
TRBJ1-1 | few | TRBV6-1 | TRBD1 | TGTGCCAGCAGCTTAGACAGGGGGGCAGCTGAAGCTTTCTTT | CASSLDRGAAEAFF
TRBJ1-5 | - | TRBV20-1 | - | TGCAGTGCTAGAGCGGGCCCTGGAGGGCCCCAGCATTTT | CSARAGPGGPQHF
TRBJ2-2 | - | TRBV5-4 | - | TGTGCCAGCAGCTTGGAAGGGTTGCAGGCCGGGGAGCTGTTTTTT | CASSLEGLQAGELFF
TRBJ1-1 | few | TRBV12-3/TRBV12-4 | - | TGTGCCAGCAGTTTTAAGCCGAACACTGAAGCTTTCTTT | CASSFKPNTEAFF
TRBJ1-2 | - | TRBV15 | - | TGTGCCACCAGCAGAGATCAAGGGTACTATGGCTACACCTTC | CATSRDQGYYGYTF
TRBJ2-2 | - | TRBV29-1 | - | TGCAGCGTTGAAAACAGGGTGGATAACACCGGGGAGCTGTTTTTT | CSVENRVDNTGELFF
TRBJ2-7 | many | TRBV25-1 | TRBD2 | TGTGCCAGCACCGGGGGGGGACGATACGAGCAGTACTTC | CASTGGGRYEQYF
TRBJ1-2 | - | TRBV6-5 | - | TGTGCCAGCAGATACAGCGCCGCTAACTATGGCTACACCTTC | CASRYSAANYGYTF
TRBJ2-7 | - | TRBV9 | TRBD1 | TGTGCCAGCAGCGCCACAGGGGCCTACGAGCAGTACTTC | CASSATGAYEQYF
TRBJ2-7 | - | TRBV7-9 | - | TGTGCCAGCAGCTTAGCGGTGCCGCCCGAGCAGTACTTC | CASSLAVPPEQYF
TRBJ1-1 | few | TRBV9 | - | TGTGCCAGCAGCCCATCGGACCCTGAAGCTTTCTTT | CASSPSDPEAFF
TRBJ2-1 | - | TRBV11-3 | - | TGTGCCAGCAGCTTAGTATCGGGGAAAGGCTACAATGAGCAGTTCTTC | CASSLVSGKGYNEQFF
TRBJ2-7 | - | TRBV3-1 | TRBD2 | TGTGCCAGCAGCCAGAACCAACTAGCGGGGGTGACCTACGAGCAGTACTTC | CASSQNQLAGVTYEQYF
TRBJ2-3 | - | TRBV12-3/TRBV12-4 | TRBD2 | TGTGCCAGCAGTCCGACTAGCGCTACGCAGTATTTT | CASSPTSATQYF
TRBJ2-1 | - | TRBV24-1 | - | TGTGCCACCAGTGAGGGACGGATGGAGCAGTTCTTC | CATSEGRMEQFF
TRBJ2-3 | - | TRBV28 | - | TGTGCCAGCAGTCCCCCCGGGGGAGCGGCAGATACGCAGTATTTT | CASSPPGGAADTQYF
TRBJ2-5 | few | TRBV5-1 | TRBD1 | TGCGCCAGCAGCCCGGGGACAGACCAAGAGACCCAGTACTTC | CASSPGTDQETQYF
TRBJ2-1 | few | TRBV5-1 | TRBD2 | TGCGCCAGCAGCTCAAGACTAGCGGGAGGCGGCAATGAGCAGTTCTTC | CASSSRLAGGGNEQFF
TRBJ2-1 | - | TRBV7-2 | TRBD2 | TGTGCCAGCAGCTTAAGGCGGGGGGTTGGCAATGAGCAGTTCTTC | CASSLRRGVGNEQFF
TRBJ1-2 | few | TRBV30 | - | TGTGCCTGGACCCCTAACTATGGCTACACCTTC | CAWTPNYGYTF
TRBJ1-6 | few | TRBV20-1 | - | TGCAGTGCTAGTGGATCGGGGGGCCGAAATTCACCCCTCCACTTT | CSASGSGGRNSPLHF
TRBJ1-5 | few | TRBV15 | - | TGTGCCACCAGCAGAGATGTGGGGCCTCAGCCCCAGCATTTT | CATSRDVGPQPQHF
TRBJ1-1 | - | TRBV10-3 | - | TGTGCCATCAGTGAGGAGGGAGAGAACACTGAAGCTTTCTTT | CAISEEGENTEAFF
TRBJ2-3 | many | TRBV9 | - | TGTGCCAGCAGCGTAGGGTCCACAGATACGCAGTATTTT | CASSVGSTDTQYF
TRBJ2-5 | - | TRBV5-6 | - | TGTGCCAGCAGCTTGGGGGACCTAAGTCGTGGATGGACCCAGTACTTC | CASSLGDLSRGWTQYF
TRBJ2-1 | - | TRBV20-1 | - | TGCAGTGCTAGAGATCGGGGGGCCTACTATGAGCAGTTCTTC | CSARDRGAYYEQFF
TRBJ2-5 | few | TRBV7-7 | - | TGTGCCAGCAGCTTGGCCCAGAATTTAAAAGAGACCCAGTACTTC | CASSLAQNLKETQYF
TRBJ2-7 | - | TRBV18 | - | TGTGCCAGCTCACCACGGTTGGGACTCTTCTACGAGCAGTACTTC | CASSPRLGLFYEQYF
TRBJ1-1 | few | TRBV7-2 | TRBD1 | TGTGCCAGCAGCTTAGAAAGGGGGCGAAGGACTGAAGCTTTCTTT | CASSLERGRRTEAFF
TRBJ1-2 | many | TRBV4-1 | - | TGCGCCAGCAGCCAAGGAATAACCTATGGCTACACCTTC | CASSQGITYGYTF
TRBJ1-5 | few | TRBV20-1 | TRBD1 | TGCAGTGCGGGGACAGGGGAACGGCAGCCCCAGCATTTT | CSAGTGERQPQHF
TRBJ2-5 | few | TRBV21-1 | - | TGTGCCAGCAGCAGAAAGCAGGAGACCCAGTACTTC | CASSRKQETQYF
TRBJ2-3 | - | TRBV20-1 | - | TGCAGTGCTAGAGCCAGTCCTCCCACAGATACGCAGTATTTT | CSARASPPTDTQYF
TRBJ2-5 | - | TRBV6-1 | - | TGTGCCAGCAGGGAAACCGGGCGGGGAGAGACCCAGTACTTC | CASRETGRGETQYF
TRBJ1-4 | few | TRBV2 | - | TGTGCCAGCAGTGAAGAGGTTAATGAAAAACTGTTTTTT | CASSEEVNEKLFF
TRBJ2-1 | few | TRBV7-9 | - | TGTGCCAGCAGCCAATTGTTCCAGGGTGAGCAGTTCTTC | CASSQLFQGEQFF
TRBJ1-5 | - | TRBV9 | - | TGTGCCAGCAGCGTAGGCTCCCGGTCTAGCGGGAGCACAGATACGCAGCATTTT | CASSVGSRSSGSTDTQHF
TRBJ2-7 | - | TRBV5-6 | - | TGTGCCAGCAGCTTGGTTGGTACCCCCTCGGGCGAGCAGTACTTC | CASSLVGTPSGEQYF